This is a list of T cell receptor beta chains from one sample in a study of shared clonotypes between healthy human individuals. Assay: immunoSEQ multiplex PCR; the TCRdb copy retains only in-frame clones and omits some. Of roughly 650,000 clones detected, approximately 97% appear once; the ten largest clones hold 0.055% to 0.07%. Sequencing was done on a sample of naive CD4+ T cells sorted from blood. These receptors were collected from a woman aged 25-40 years in good health. CDR3s include the opening cysteine and the closing phenylalanine or tryptophan.

len	v_gene	j_gene	CDR3aa
14	TRBV2	TRBJ2-4	CASSARGAKNIQYF
16	TRBV5-1	TRBJ1-2	CASSPPEGEGDYGYTF
13	TRBV25-1	TRBJ1-6	CASSDNQNSPLHF
15	TRBV4-1	TRBJ2-7	CASSHRQGELIEQYF
11	TRBV7-2	TRBJ2-1	CASSLVREQFF
14	TRBV4-1	TRBJ1-5	CASSQAGPNQPQHF
16	TRBV10-3	TRBJ2-7	CAISGSGTSGRADQYF
14	TRBV5-5	TRBJ1-2	CASSRDSLNYGYTF
12	TRBV5-1	TRBJ1-1	CASSSSSTEAFF
14	TRBV11-2	TRBJ1-3	CASSLQGAGNTIYF
16	TRBV19	TRBJ1-2	CASSTGQGANTYGYTF
15	TRBV10-1	TRBJ2-3	CASSEHLASTDTQYF
16	TRBV19	TRBJ2-3	CASSMTTSGSTDTQYF
16	TRBV7-9	TRBJ2-2	CASSQGRDPNTGELFF
13	TRBV30	TRBJ2-2	CAWNRGTTGELFF
14	TRBV6-5	TRBJ2-3	CASSSGLGGGTQYF
13	TRBV10-2	TRBJ2-5	CASSERQDVSQYF
12	TRBV10-1	TRBJ2-7	CASSGTGVEQYF
17	TRBV28	TRBJ1-5	CASSPLWGRASNQPQHF
16	TRBV21-1	TRBJ2-2	CASSKRAGQNTGELFF
14	TRBV28	TRBJ2-1	CASSSGGRYNEQFF
14	TRBV5-4	TRBJ1-5	CASSVDPGDQPQHF
15	TRBV18	TRBJ1-3	CASSPPGTGGNTIYF
12	TRBV13	TRBJ2-7	CASSPQGAEQYF
16	TRBV11-3	TRBJ2-4	CASSLGLGQGKNIQYF
13	TRBV21-1	TRBJ1-2	CASSISARGGYTF
15	TRBV11-2	TRBJ1-1	CASSSGKTMNTEAFF
14	TRBV2	TRBJ2-7	CASSGQGVPYEQYF
18	TRBV18	TRBJ2-2	CASSPAGTGGAASGELFF
13	TRBV28	TRBJ1-2	CASSPLVGGGYTF
16	TRBV5-6	TRBJ2-5	CASSHARQGPIQTQYF
14	TRBV27	TRBJ2-1	CASSSVSSYNEQFF
17	TRBV4-1	TRBJ1-5	CASSPPPGGRNNQPQHF
12	TRBV28	TRBJ2-7	CASSPQGHEQYF
15	TRBV5-1	TRBJ2-1	CASSPPGQGINEQFF
15	TRBV5-1	TRBJ2-5	CASSLVGQFQETQYF
13	TRBV9	TRBJ2-7	CASTPPQSGEQYF
14	TRBV30	TRBJ2-7	CAWSVGGKRYEQYF
12	TRBV6-1	TRBJ1-5	CASTGVDQPQHF
17	TRBV7-8	TRBJ1-2	CASSLLLARDRRYGYTF
13	TRBV27	TRBJ2-7	CASHRTGGSEQYF
14	TRBV5-1	TRBJ2-2	CASSNDPETGELFF
16	TRBV28	TRBJ1-2	CASRGRDRAFPYGYTF
17	TRBV7-2	TRBJ2-3	CASSFTLAGPGTDTQYF
16	TRBV19	TRBJ2-1	CASSKTSGHRGDEQFF
15	TRBV9	TRBJ2-1	CASSVGSGSYNEQFF
12	TRBV2	TRBJ2-5	CASLMREGSQYF
14	TRBV4-1	TRBJ1-2	CASSQRVGNYGYTF